This TCR beta chain derives from a study of T cells in Graves' hyperthyroidism and ophthalmopathy. Study-wide findings and caveats: The model anticipated ophthalmopathy a median approximately six months pre-onset.

For the diagnoses, clinical symptoms, serum thyroxine and TRAb, thyroid ultrasound and orbital computed tomography were used. The authors obtained PBMCs from over 8 ml of fresh peripheral blood. Germline CDR1 and CDR2: SGHTA and FQGNSA. The CDR3 is made up of 14 amino acids. The ends were cut back, 0 bases at V and 6 bases at J, with 12 bases in the middle. This clonotype occurred a few times. What it binds is not known. The source material, RNA transcripts, was used to amplify TCR beta CDR3 regions. Using the HTBI primer set, a first-round RT-PCR was run on the TCR CDR3. TCRdb re-derived calls from the multiplex PCR reads in MiXCR, one entry per CDR3 protein. This table holds over 650,000 distinct CDR3 sequences, around 17% found once.

The chain is built from TRBV7-2 and TRBJ2-7, with D possibly matching TRBD1 (5 bases). The sample was blood. The clonotype originates from a man between 18 and 29 years old with Graves' hyperthyroidism. The CDR3 nucleotides are TGTGCCAGCAGCTTAGCGCAGCCAGGGTTCGAGCAGTACTTC. This gives the protein CASSLAQPGFEQYF.